This T cell receptor (beta chain) was recovered during a study of blood T cell repertoires in COVID-19 (dated by TCRdb to 2019 to 2021). About the study as a whole: Samples from collaborators originated in the United States, Italy and Spain and spanned both the acute and convalescent phases of COVID-19. The prospective study material was composed of cDNA or gDNA derived from T cells, B-cell-depleted T cells, or PBMCs. Samples were obtained from the ongoing ImmuneRACE study (first 160 participants) and from 1,254 subjects provided by 6 global collaborators. Where available, HLA class I and class II types were taken from metadata supplied by the sample provider and were not determined by assay-based typing. The dataset comprised deeply sampled blood TCRbeta repertoires from subjects exposed to, actively infected with, or recovered from COVID-19. The repertoires were released in a freely available public database meant as a resource for research on the immune response to SARS-CoV-2. The sample metadata nearly always contained a de-identified subject ID, COVID-19 status, age in years and sex. Findings and caveats that apply to the study as a whole: The amount of clinical and demographic metadata varied by source and participant and was provided uncurated.

TCRbeta CDR3 regions were amplified from genomic DNA by means of the immunoSEQ Assay, a bias-controlled multiplex PCR. As for how the authors treated the data: The number of nucleated cells in each sample was estimated by amplification of reference gene primers within the assay. To quantify the absolute abundance of each unique TCRbeta CDR3 rearrangement, sequence reads were collapsed and filtered. For each sample, productive Simpson clonality was calculated as the square root of Simpson's diversity index over productive rearrangements. TCRdb re-hosts the immuneACCESS table, in-frame sequences only. Its copies lack some clones; in the studies checked, an unresolved V gene accounts for under half of them, and the cause for the rest is not known. V and J calls and clone size come straight from that table; D and trimming were deduced from the DNA. Counted in this sample were around 480,000 clones; about nine tenths of them appeared once. The ten largest clonotypes hold roughly 12% of the sample.

For CDR1 and CDR2, the germline V gene lists SGHRS and YFSETQ. The CDR3 sequence holds 15 residues, the cysteine and phenylalanine included. Kept here is only the CDR3 DNA, which spans 45 bases and is read in frame from base 1. V ends up 2 bases short and J 8 bases short, with an unmatched junction base count of 10. One collaborating source in Seattle enrolled patients during active infection and followed them longitudinally through the course of disease. Whole blood was collected in K2EDTA tubes by collaborating institutions according to the institutions' own protocols. For TCRbeta analysis, collaborators shipped samples as frozen whole blood, isolated PBMCs, or DNA extracted from either of those sample types. About this clone itself: This clone's antigen is unknown. Per-base qualities were not stored, and no clone one base away is much larger.

The specimen sequenced was peripheral blood. This sequence uses TRBV5-1 and TRBJ1-2; 9 bases in the middle match TRBD1. This clonotype was sampled from a woman in her forties or fifties with COVID-19, enrolled during active disease. This receptor carries the CDR3 CASSFVGTGFEGYTF. The nucleotide sequence is TGCGCCAGCAGCTTTGTAGGGACAGGGTTTGAAGGCTACACCTTC.